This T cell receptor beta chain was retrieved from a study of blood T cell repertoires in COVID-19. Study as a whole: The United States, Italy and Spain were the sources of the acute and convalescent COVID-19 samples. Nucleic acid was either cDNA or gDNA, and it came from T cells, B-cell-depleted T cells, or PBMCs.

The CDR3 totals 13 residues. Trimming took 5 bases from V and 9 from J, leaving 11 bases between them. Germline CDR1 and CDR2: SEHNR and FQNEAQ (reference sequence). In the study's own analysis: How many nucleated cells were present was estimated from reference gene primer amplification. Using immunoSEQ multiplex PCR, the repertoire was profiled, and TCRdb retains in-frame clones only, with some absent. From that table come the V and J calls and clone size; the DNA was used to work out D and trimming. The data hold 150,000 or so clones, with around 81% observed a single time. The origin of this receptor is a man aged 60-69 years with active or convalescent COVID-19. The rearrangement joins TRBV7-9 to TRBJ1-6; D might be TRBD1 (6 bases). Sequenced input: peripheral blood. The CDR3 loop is CASSPRGGSPLHF. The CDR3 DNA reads TGTGCCAGCAGCCCAAGGGGGGGTTCACCCCTCCACTTT.